This T cell receptor (beta chain) was documented in a study of blood T cell repertoires in COVID-19. Assay used: immunoSEQ multiplex PCR; TCRdb lists only in-frame clones, some missing. The sample lists more than 300,000 clones, roughly 90% seen once, with just under 7.5% in the top ten. One Seattle source followed patients from active infection through their disease course. V trimming: 8 bases; J trimming: 3 bases; junction bases outside the gene matches: 9. The germline V gene has CDR1 LNHDA and CDR2 SQIVND (reference sequence). The length of the CDR3 is 15 residues. This clonotype was sampled from a woman between 70 and 85 years old with COVID-19, enrolled during active disease. The chain carries TRBV19 and TRBJ2-4; TRBD1 aligns across 8 bases. The material sequenced was peripheral blood. In DNA form, the CDR3 reads TGTGCCAGTGACAGGGGTTCGGAAGGCAAAAACATTCAGTACTTC. It is translated as CASDRGSEGKNIQYF.